The 32 T cell receptor beta chains below all came from one sample that was sequenced in a study of blood T cell repertoires in COVID-19. Only in-frame clones appear in the TCRdb table, and some are missing; sequencing was by immunoSEQ multiplex PCR. The sample consists of 150,000 to 200,000 clones, 70% to 90% of them appearing once. Material for sequencing was peripheral blood. Receptor source: a man aged 55 to 70 with acute or convalescent COVID-19.

The chain couples TRBV5-1 to TRBJ2-7; TRBD1 matches 7 bases. Trimming removed 3 bases from V and 0 bases from J; junction bases left unmatched: 6. The CDR3 runs to 15 residues. Looked up from germline, CDR1 is SGHRS and CDR2 is YFSETQ. CDR3 in amino acids: CASSSGWDSSYEQYF. In nucleotides, the CDR3 is TGCGCCAGCAGCTCCGGTTGGGACAGCTCCTACGAGCAGTACTTC.

This clone was recorded only once. The rearrangement joins TRBV18 to TRBJ1-4; TRBD1 aligns across 10 bases. Germline CDR1 and CDR2: KGHSH and LQKENI. Trimming cost V 3 bases and J 8 bases; bases outside gene matches: 6. This CDR3 region has 15 residues. CDR3 loop: CASSPNTGQGEKLFF. CDR3 nucleotide sequence: TGTGCCAGCTCACCCAACACGGGACAGGGGGAAAAACTGTTTTTT.

This clone was observed once. This chain joins TRBV24-1 and TRBJ2-1; 7 bases map to TRBD1. J gave up 5 bases and V 2 bases, and 11 bases lay outside the gene matches. Germline CDR1 reads KGHDR; CDR2 reads SFDVKD. This CDR3 is built from 17 residues. The CDR3 DNA reads as TGTGCCACCAGTGATTCCCTAGGGGGCCGGTCTCACAATGAGCAGTTCTTC. Translating gives CATSDSLGGRSHNEQFF.

V and J are TRBV14 and TRBJ2-1, with D possibly matching TRBD2 (5 bases). CDR3 length equals 15 residues. The germline V gene has CDR1 SGHDN and CDR2 FVKESK. V lost 6 bases and J lost 7, with 19 bases in between. CDR3 coding DNA: TGTGCCAGCAGGGCGAGAGGGCTAGCTGGGAATGAGCAGTTCTTC. It codes for CASRARGLAGNEQFF.

The CDR3, as DNA: TGTGCCAGCAGCCCCGGGACAACTGGAAACACCATATATTTT. The encoded protein is CASSPGTTGNTIYF. The rearrangement uses TRBV27 and TRBJ1-3; possibly TRBD1 for D (6 bases). Germline V CDR1 and CDR2: MNHEY, SMNVEV (reference sequence). V lost 6 bases and J 2 bases, leaving 11 bases between the germline ends. The CDR3 length is 14 residues.

This chain joins TRBV27 and TRBJ2-3; D is perhaps TRBD2 (6 bases). Germline lookup yields CDR1 MNHEY and CDR2 SMNVEV (reference sequence). V lost 8 bases and J 10 bases, leaving 22 bases between the germline ends. The length of the CDR3 is 14 residues. This CDR3 reads CASGKGTPNMAQYF. Written as DNA, the CDR3 is TGTGCCAGCGGGAAGGGGACTCCAAATATGGCGCAGTATTTT.

The rearrangement links TRBV30 to TRBJ2-4; D might be TRBD2 (5 bases). CDR1 and CDR2 (germline): GTSNPN, SVGIG (reference sequence). The CDR3 runs 15 residues. V lost 3 bases and J lost 0, with 12 bases in between. CDR3 in DNA: TGTGCCTGGAGGGCACGGGATTTAGCCAAAAACATTCAGTACTTC. It translates to CAWRARDLAKNIQYF. The full variable domain, rest sourced from reference TRBV30 and TRBJ2-4, is SQTIHQWPATLVQPVGSPLSLECTVEGTSNPNLYWYRQAAGRGLQLLFYSVGIGQISSEVPQNLSASRPQDRQFILSSKKLLLSDSGFYLCAWRARDLAKNIQYFGAGTRLSVL.

This clone has only one observation. The V and J genes are TRBV15 and TRBJ2-3; tentative D call: TRBD1 (6 bases). Trimming removed 4 bases at V and 10 bases at J, with 12 bases between. The CDR3 length is 12 residues. Germline loops: CDR1 LNHNV, CDR2 YYDKDF (reference sequence). This CDR3 reads CATSTLQGAQYF. Here the CDR3 DNA reads TGTGCCACCAGCACACTACAGGGCGCGCAGTATTTT.

The rearrangement links TRBV2 to TRBJ2-2; 10 nucleotides match TRBD1. The CDR3 sequence is 15 residues long. V shed 6 bases, J shed 3 bases, and the junction held 4 bases outside the gene matches. CDR1 and CDR2 from the germline V gene are SNHLY and FYNNEI. Written as DNA, the CDR3 is TGTGCCAGCAGGAGGACAGGGGGGGACACCGGGGAGCTGTTTTTT. It yields the protein CASRRTGGDTGELFF.

The chain joins TRBV2 to TRBJ2-5; TRBD2 agrees at 7 bases. Per the germline V gene, CDR1 is SNHLY and CDR2 is FYNNEI. J was trimmed by 3 bases and V by 3 bases; bases with no gene match: 4. The CDR3 consists of 14 residues. CDR3 residues: CASSEGGLKETQYF. In DNA, the CDR3 is TGTGCCAGCAGTGAGGGGGGGTTGAAAGAGACCCAGTACTTC.

This clone was seen just once. The chain is built from TRBV3-1 (or the pseudogene TRBV3-2) and TRBJ2-2, with a tentative D call TRBD2 (6 bases). The CDR3 covers 17 residues. V was trimmed by 3 bases and J by 0 bases, leaving 14 bases between them. CDR1 and CDR2 (germline): LGHDT, YNNKEL (reference sequence). This chain's CDR3 is CASSQRVGGANTGELFF. The CDR3 bases are TGTGCCAGCAGCCAGCGGGTCGGAGGGGCGAACACCGGGGAGCTGTTTTTT.

V is TRBV5-4 and J is TRBJ1-6; possibly TRBD1 for D (5 bases). Looked up from germline, CDR1 is SGHNT and CDR2 is YYREEE (reference sequence). The CDR3 sequence is 15 residues long. V shed 10 bases and J shed 2 bases, with 16 bases lying between them. The CDR3 bases are TGTGCCGTCGGCCGCCCAGGGACCTATAATTCACCCCTCCACTTT. It translates to CAVGRPGTYNSPLHF. The entire variable domain, with the rest obtained from reference TRBV5-4 and TRBJ1-6, is as follows: ETGVTQSPTHLIKTRGQQVTLRCSSQSGHNTVSWYQQALGQGPQFIFQYYREEENGRGNFPPRFSGLQFPNYSSELNVNALELDDSALYLCAVGRPGTYNSPLHFGNGTRLTVT.

The chain joins TRBV6-5 to TRBJ2-1; TRBD2 aligns across 8 bases. Germline trimming cut 6 bases from V and 7 bases from J; bases unmatched to any gene: 11. Germline V gives CDR1 MNHEY, CDR2 SVGAGI. CDR3 length: 15 residues. The CDR3 is CASSLSGTTGNEQFF. The CDR3 DNA is TGTGCCAGCAGCCTTAGCGGGACGACAGGAAATGAGCAGTTCTTC.

The chain has TRBV28 and TRBJ1-4; 7 bases map to TRBD1. The CDR3 is made up of 17 amino acids. The ends lost 3 bases at V and 0 bases at J; junction bases unmatched: 7. CDR1 and CDR2 from the germline V gene are MDHEN and SYDVKM. This CDR3 is CASSFLGQAATNEKLFF. The DNA of the CDR3 is TGTGCCAGCAGTTTTCTCGGACAGGCGGCAACTAATGAAAAACTGTTTTTT.

V gene TRBV5-1 combines with J gene TRBJ2-7; 8 positions agree with TRBD1. This CDR3 spans 13 amino acids. Germline V gene lookup returns CDR1 SGHRS and CDR2 YFSETQ. With 4 bases clipped from V and 3 bases from J, the junction kept 3 bases outside the gene matches. DNA of the CDR3: TGCGCCAGCAGCGCCGGACAGGGCTACGAGCAGTACTTC. Protein product: CASSAGQGYEQYF.

The rearrangement links TRBV18 to TRBJ1-2; 9 nucleotides line up with TRBD1. The CDR3 is made up of 14 amino acids. After removal of 3 bases from V and 7 bases from J, the junction contained 6 bases not matched to a gene. Germline CDR1 reads KGHSH; CDR2 reads LQKENI. CDR3 nucleotides: TGTGCCAGCTCACCGGGCCGGGACAGGGCTGGCTACACCTTC. It is translated as CASSPGRDRAGYTF.

This clone appeared once. The chain links TRBV4-2 to TRBJ2-1, with TRBD2 identical over 7 bases. Germline CDR1 reads LGHNA; CDR2 reads YNFKEQ. The CDR3 extends over 14 amino acids. Losses at the gene ends were 4 bases for V and 5 bases for J; bases not matched to a gene: 5. The CDR3 DNA follows: TGTGCCAGCAGCCCAGGACTAGAGAACAATGAGCAGTTCTTC. Encoded protein: CASSPGLENNEQFF.

This chain uses TRBV10-3 with TRBJ2-5; D ambiguous. V lost 4 bases to trimming and J lost 3 bases, with 3 bases between them. Germline V lookup: CDR1 ENHRY, CDR2 SYGVKD. The CDR3 has 11 amino acids. The CDR3 loop reads CAISAKETQYF. The CDR3 DNA reads TGTGCCATCAGTGCAAAAGAGACCCAGTACTTC.

The rearrangement uses TRBV30 and TRBJ1-6, with TRBD1 matching over 12 bases. This CDR3 has 16 amino acids. The germline V gene encodes CDR1 GTSNPN and CDR2 SVGIG (reference sequence). Trimming removed 6 bases from V and 10 bases from J; junction bases left unmatched: 13. CDR3 coding DNA: TGTGCCTGTGAACCCCGGGACAGGGGGCTGTCGTCACCCCTCCACTTT. Translation: CACEPRDRGLSSPLHF.

The chain couples TRBV28 to TRBJ2-7, with D possibly matching TRBD1 (6 bases). This CDR3 spans 11 amino acids. Germline-derived CDR1 and CDR2 are MDHEN and SYDVKM. V was pared by 7 bases and J by 3 bases, with 7 bases between. The CDR3 loop reads CASNRDYEQYF. The CDR3 bases are TGTGCCAGCAACAGGGACTACGAGCAGTACTTC.

This clone was counted once. This sequence joins TRBV5-4 and TRBJ2-5; possible D gene TRBD1, 6 bases. This CDR3 comprises 16 residues. The V end lost 4 bases, the J end lost 2 bases, and 18 bases lay between the germline ends. From germline, CDR1 is SGHNT and CDR2 YYREEE (reference sequence). The CDR3 DNA reads TGTGCCAGCAGCCCACTCAGGCCAGGGGAGCAAGAGACCCAGTACTTC. Translated: CASSPLRPGEQETQYF. Using reference TRBV5-4 and TRBJ2-5 for the parts outside the CDR3, the full variable domain is ETGVTQSPTHLIKTRGQQVTLRCSSQSGHNTVSWYQQALGQGPQFIFQYYREEENGRGNFPPRFSGLQFPNYSSELNVNALELDDSALYLCASSPLRPGEQETQYFGPGTRLLVL.

This chain links TRBV9 with TRBJ2-5, with D tentatively TRBD2 (6 bases). Germline V gives CDR1 SGDLS, CDR2 YYNGEE. Trimming took off 2 bases at V and 3 bases at J, with 14 bases between the two ends. CDR3 length: 15 residues. CDR3 nucleotides: TGTGCCAGCAGCGTGACCGGGACTGTGAAAGAGACCCAGTACTTC. Encoded protein: CASSVTGTVKETQYF. Complete variable domain (other parts from reference TRBV9 and TRBJ2-5): DSGVTQTPKHLITATGQRVTLRCSPRSGDLSVYWYQQSLDQGLQFLIQYYNGEERAKGNILERFSAQQFPDLHSELNLSSLELGDSALYFCASSVTGTVKETQYFGPGTRLLVL.

This clone was picked up a small number of times. The chain recombines TRBV5-4 with TRBJ2-2; D is unresolved. V was trimmed by 5 bases and J by 4 bases, leaving 15 bases between them. Germline lookup yields CDR1 SGHNT and CDR2 YYREEE (reference sequence). The CDR3 runs to 15 residues. The CDR3 region is CASSSRVGPTGELFF. In nucleotides, the CDR3 is TGTGCCAGCAGTTCCCGCGTTGGTCCCACCGGGGAGCTGTTTTTT.

The V call is TRBV28, the J call TRBJ1-5; D unresolved. Germline V gene data show CDR1 as MDHEN and CDR2 as SYDVKM. The CDR3 is 13 residues long. Trimming left V 5 bases short and J 4 bases short, with 9 bases between. For the CDR3, the DNA is TGTGCCAGCAGTAGTCCGGGAAATCAGCCCCAGCATTTT. Its translation: CASSSPGNQPQHF.

The CDR3 DNA is TGCAGTGCTAGTGTAGCCCCGGGGGGGGTCGCAGATACGCAGTATTTT. This sequence encodes CSASVAPGGVADTQYF. This rearrangement joins TRBV20-1 to TRBJ2-3, with 8 bases aligning to TRBD2. Trimming at V came to 3 bases and at J to 4 bases, leaving 12 bases not matched to a gene. This CDR3 contains 16 residues. The germline V gene has CDR1 DFQATT and CDR2 SNEGSKA (reference sequence).

The rearrangement joins TRBV20-1 to TRBJ1-4, with 7 bases aligning to TRBD1. CDR1 and CDR2 (germline): DFQATT, SNEGSKA (reference sequence). The CDR3 totals 15 residues. V was pared by 3 bases and J by 8 bases, with 12 bases of the junction left unmatched. The CDR3 reads CSASLLRGRQEKLFF. The CDR3 DNA reads as TGCAGTGCTAGTCTTTTAAGGGGGCGCCAGGAAAAACTGTTTTTT.

The rearrangement uses TRBV7-2 and TRBJ2-1; 7 bases are shared with TRBD2. Germline loops: CDR1 SGHTA, CDR2 FQGNSA. After removal of 3 bases from V and 2 bases from J, the junction contained 7 bases not matched to a gene. This CDR3 has 16 amino acids. The CDR3 sequence: CASSFLRGRAYNEQFF. CDR3 DNA sequence: TGTGCCAGCAGCTTTTTACGGGGGAGGGCCTACAATGAGCAGTTCTTC.

The chain links TRBV4-3 to TRBJ1-1, with D perhaps TRBD1 (6 bases). V was trimmed by 1 base and J by 0 bases, leaving 6 bases between them. Germline V gene data show CDR1 as LGHNA and CDR2 as YSLEER. CDR3 size: 14 residues. The CDR3 DNA sequence: TGCGCCAGCAGCCAAGGGACAGTGAACACTGAAGCTTTCTTT. The encoded protein is CASSQGTVNTEAFF.

The genes are TRBV5-1 and TRBJ2-6, with TRBD2 as a possible D gene (6 bases). This CDR3 contains 19 residues. The V end was cut by 1 base, the J end by 2 bases, with 19 bases between. The V gene's germline CDR1 is SGHRS and CDR2 YFSETQ. In DNA, the CDR3 is TGCGCCAGCAGCTTGAGAGATGTAGGATGGGAGGCTGGGGCCAACGTCCTGACTTTC. Protein product: CASSLRDVGWEAGANVLTF.

This chain connects TRBV9 to TRBJ2-3, with 7 bases that match TRBD2. CDR3 size: 15 residues. Unmatched junction bases numbered 4, after V lost 0 bases and J lost 3 bases. Germline V gene data show CDR1 as SGDLS and CDR2 as YYNGEE. The chain's CDR3 is CASSVAGGSTDTQYF. CDR3 DNA: TGTGCCAGCAGCGTAGCGGGAGGTTCAACAGATACGCAGTATTTT.

J is TRBJ1-4 and V is TRBV28; D possibly corresponds to TRBD1 (5 bases). Between the trimmed V and J ends, which lost 3 bases and 4 bases, there was a span of 12 bases. This CDR3 is built from 15 residues. Germline loops: CDR1 MDHEN, CDR2 SYDVKM. CDR3 protein: CASSLGGRSNEKLFF. Written as DNA, the CDR3 is TGTGCCAGCAGTTTGGGGGGGAGGAGTAATGAAAAACTGTTTTTT.

The chain couples TRBV24-1 to TRBJ2-5; D unresolved. Germline V gene lookup returns CDR1 KGHDR and CDR2 SFDVKD. The CDR3 covers 15 residues. V lost 4 bases to trimming and J lost 2 bases, with 13 bases between them. CDR3 loop: CATSDRSIHQETQYF. The DNA for the CDR3 is TGTGCCACCAGTGACCGAAGCATTCATCAAGAGACCCAGTACTTC.